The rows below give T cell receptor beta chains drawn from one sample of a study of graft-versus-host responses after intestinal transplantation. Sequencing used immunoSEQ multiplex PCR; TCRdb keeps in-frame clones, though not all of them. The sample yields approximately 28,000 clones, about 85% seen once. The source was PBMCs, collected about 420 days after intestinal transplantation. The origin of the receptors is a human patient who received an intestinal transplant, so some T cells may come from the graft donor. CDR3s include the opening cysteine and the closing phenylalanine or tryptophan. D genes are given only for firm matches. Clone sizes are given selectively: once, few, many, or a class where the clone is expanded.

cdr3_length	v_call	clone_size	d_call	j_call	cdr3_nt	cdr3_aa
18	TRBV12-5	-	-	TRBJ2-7	TGTGCTAGTGGTTTGATCAGTACGAACAGGAGGGTTCCCTACGAGCAGTACTTC	CASGLISTNRRVPYEQYF
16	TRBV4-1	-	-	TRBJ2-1	TGCGCCAGCAGCCAAGTGTTCCTCAGGGGCTACAATGAGCAGTTCTTC	CASSQVFLRGYNEQFF
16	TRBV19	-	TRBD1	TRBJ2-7	TGTGCCACTGCCGTCTTCCGGGACAGGGGAGTTTACGAGCAGTACTTC	CATAVFRDRGVYEQYF
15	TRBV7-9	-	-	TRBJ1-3	TGTGCCAGCAGCTTTCCGTTGAGCTCTGGAAACACCATATATTTT	CASSFPLSSGNTIYF
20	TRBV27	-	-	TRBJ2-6	TGTGCCAGCAGTTCGCCCTCCGTGACAGGTTCCAGCTCTGGGGCCAACGTCCTGACTTTC	CASSSPSVTGSSSGANVLTF
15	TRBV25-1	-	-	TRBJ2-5	TGTGCCAGCAGTCCGTCACAGGGAACCCTAGAGACCCAGTACTTC	CASSPSQGTLETQYF
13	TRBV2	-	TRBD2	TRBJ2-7	TGTGCCACCCTAGCTAGCGGTTCGGGTGAGCAGTACTTC	CATLASGSGEQYF
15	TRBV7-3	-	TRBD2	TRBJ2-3	TGTGCCAGCAGCTTAATTCGAGCGGGAGCAGATACGCAGTATTTT	CASSLIRAGADTQYF
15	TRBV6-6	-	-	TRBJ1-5	TGTGCCAGCATGAAAGGTACTGCGGGCAATCAGCCCCAGCATTTT	CASMKGTAGNQPQHF
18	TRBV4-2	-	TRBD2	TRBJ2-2	TGTGCCAGCAGCCTAGGACTAGCGGGAGGGCCTGGCACCGGGGAGCTGTTTTTT	CASSLGLAGGPGTGELFF
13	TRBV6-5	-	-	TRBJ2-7	TGTGCCAGCAGTGAATGGGGTGCCTACGAGCAGTACTTC	CASSEWGAYEQYF
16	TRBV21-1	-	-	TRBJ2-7	TGTGCCAGCAGCAAAATAATCAGGACAGGGGTTTACGAGCAGTACTTC	CASSKIIRTGVYEQYF
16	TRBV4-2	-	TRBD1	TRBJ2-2	TGTGCCAGCAGCCAAGACGTGACAGGGTCCACCGGGGAGCTGTTTTTT	CASSQDVTGSTGELFF
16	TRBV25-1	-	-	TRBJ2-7	TGTGCCAGCAGTGCCACGCAACCAGGGTTATCCTACGAGCAGTACTTC	CASSATQPGLSYEQYF
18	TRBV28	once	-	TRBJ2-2	TGTGCCAGCAGCCCCCAATTAGGGGGGACCCCGAACACCGGGGAGCTGTTTTTT	CASSPQLGGTPNTGELFF
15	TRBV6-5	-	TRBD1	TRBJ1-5	TGTGCCAGCAGACAACAGGGGGAAGGTAATCAGCCCCAGCATTTT	CASRQQGEGNQPQHF
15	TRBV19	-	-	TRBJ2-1	TGTGCCAGTAGTACCCCCCCACAGGCGGGGAATGAGCAGTTCTTC	CASSTPPQAGNEQFF
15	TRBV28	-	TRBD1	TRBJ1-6	TGTGCCAGCAGTTGGGGACAGGGGGCTAAGTCACCCCTCCACTTT	CASSWGQGAKSPLHF
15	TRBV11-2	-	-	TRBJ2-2	TGTGCCAGCAGCCTCACCAGGCGGCCCCGGGGGGAGCTGTTTTTT	CASSLTRRPRGELFF
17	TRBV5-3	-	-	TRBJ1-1	TGTGCCAGAAGCTTGGCCTTGATATATAGAATGAACACTGAAGCTTTCTTT	CARSLALIYRMNTEAFF
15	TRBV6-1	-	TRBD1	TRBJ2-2	TGTGCCAGCAGTCTACAGGGGGGCGGCACCGGGGAGCTGTTTTTT	CASSLQGGGTGELFF
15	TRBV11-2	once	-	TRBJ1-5	TGTGCCAGCAGCTTAGAGGGACGGCCAAATCAGCCCCAGCATTTT	CASSLEGRPNQPQHF
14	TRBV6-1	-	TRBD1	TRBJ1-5	TGTGCCAGCAGTCCCATACAGGGGAATCAGCCCCAGCATTTT	CASSPIQGNQPQHF
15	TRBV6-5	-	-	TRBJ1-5	TGTGCCAGCAGTTACTCGAGGGATTACTATCAGCCCCAGCATTTT	CASSYSRDYYQPQHF
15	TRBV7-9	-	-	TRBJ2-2	TGTGCCAGCAGCTTATCAAGGACTGCACCCGGGGAGCTGTTTTTT	CASSLSRTAPGELFF
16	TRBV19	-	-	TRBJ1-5	TGTGCCAGTAGTATCAGGTGGAGGTATAGCAATCAGCCCCAGCATTTT	CASSIRWRYSNQPQHF
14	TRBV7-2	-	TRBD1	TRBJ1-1	TGTGCCAGCAGCTTAATGGGCAGGGGGACTGAAGCTTTCTTT	CASSLMGRGTEAFF
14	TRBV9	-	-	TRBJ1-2	TGTGCCAGCAGCTTAACCAGGGCCCCATATGGCTACACCTTC	CASSLTRAPYGYTF
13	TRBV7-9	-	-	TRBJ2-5	TGTGCCAGCAGCTTGAGGGAATTAGAGACCCAGTACTTC	CASSLRELETQYF
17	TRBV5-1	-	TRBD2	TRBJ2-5	TGCGCCAGCAGCCCCGGGGGTAGCGGGAGGGCCAGTGAGACCCAGTACTTC	CASSPGGSGRASETQYF
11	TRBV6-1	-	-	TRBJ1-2	TGTGCCAGCAGACAGGGCTATGGCTACACCTTC	CASRQGYGYTF
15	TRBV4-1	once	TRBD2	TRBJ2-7	TGCGCCAGCAGCCAAGCGGGGGGGCCCACCTACGAGCAGTACTTC	CASSQAGGPTYEQYF
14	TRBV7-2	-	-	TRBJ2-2	TGTGCCAGCAGCTGGACGGCGAACACCGGGGAGCTGTTTTTT	CASSWTANTGELFF
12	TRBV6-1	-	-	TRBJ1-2	TGTGCCAGCATGCGAAAGACCTATGGCTACACCTTC	CASMRKTYGYTF
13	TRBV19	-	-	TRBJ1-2	TGTGCCAGTAGTGTACAGGAGTTCTATGGCTACACCTTC	CASSVQEFYGYTF
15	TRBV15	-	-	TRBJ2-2	TGTGCCACCAGCAGCACAGCTTCGAACACCGGGGAGCTGTTTTTT	CATSSTASNTGELFF
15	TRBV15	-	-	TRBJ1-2	TGTGCCACCAGCAGTATGGAGCGAGCCTTAAATGGCTACACCTTC	CATSSMERALNGYTF
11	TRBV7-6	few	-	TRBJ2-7	TGTGCCAGCAGCTCGGGACCCGAGCAGTACTTC	CASSSGPEQYF
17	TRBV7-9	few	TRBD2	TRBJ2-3	TGTGCCAGCAGCTTAGGTCCTAGCGGGACTAGCACAGATACGCAGTATTTT	CASSLGPSGTSTDTQYF
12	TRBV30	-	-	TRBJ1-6	TGTGCCTGGAGCATGCCGTGGGCACCCCTCCACTTT	CAWSMPWAPLHF
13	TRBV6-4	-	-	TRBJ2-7	TGTGCCAGCAGGCCCAGGGACACCTACGAGCAGTACTTC	CASRPRDTYEQYF
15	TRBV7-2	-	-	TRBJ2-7	TGTGCCAGCAGCTTATGGCGGGGTAGCTCCTACGAGCAGTACTTC	CASSLWRGSSYEQYF
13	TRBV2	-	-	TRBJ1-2	TGTGCCAGCCGGAGGACCTATAACTATGGCTACACCTTC	CASRRTYNYGYTF
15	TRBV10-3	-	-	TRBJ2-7	TGTGCCATCAGTGAGAGCCCAGGGGGGCCCTACGAGCAGTACTTC	CAISESPGGPYEQYF
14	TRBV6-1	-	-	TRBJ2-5	TGTGCCAGCACCTCCCGCCAGGGAGTGGAGACCCAGTACTTC	CASTSRQGVETQYF
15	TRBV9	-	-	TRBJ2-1	TGTGCCAGCAGCGTAGAACAGGATCCCTACAATGAGCAGTTCTTC	CASSVEQDPYNEQFF
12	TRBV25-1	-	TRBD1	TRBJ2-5	TGTGCCAGCGGACAGGGGACAGAGACCCAGTACTTC	CASGQGTETQYF
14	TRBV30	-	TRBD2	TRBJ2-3	TGTGCCTGGAGACTAGCGGGTAGCACAGATACGCAGTATTTT	CAWRLAGSTDTQYF
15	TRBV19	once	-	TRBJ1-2	TGTGCCAGTAGTGTAACCTCGGACGGATACTATGGCTACACCTTC	CASSVTSDGYYGYTF
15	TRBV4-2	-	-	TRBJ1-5	TGTGCCAGCAGCCAAGGGTCCAGGGGAGGGCAGCCCCAGCATTTT	CASSQGSRGGQPQHF
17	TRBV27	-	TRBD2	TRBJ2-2	TGTGCCAGCAGTTACCAAGACCCGGGACTAGGGACCGGGGAGCTGTTTTTT	CASSYQDPGLGTGELFF
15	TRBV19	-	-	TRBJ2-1	TGTGCCAGTCCTACTCTGGGCCTCTCCTACAATGAGCAGTTCTTC	CASPTLGLSYNEQFF
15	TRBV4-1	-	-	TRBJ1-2	TGCGCCAGCAGCCAAGACGCTAGGCCTGACTATGGCTACACCTTC	CASSQDARPDYGYTF
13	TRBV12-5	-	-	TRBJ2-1	TGTGCTAGTGGTTTGTCCCGACAGGTTTGGCAGTTCTTC	CASGLSRQVWQFF
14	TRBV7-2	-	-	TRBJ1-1	TGTGCCAGCAGCTTAAAGGGTGACCGTACTGAAGCTTTCTTT	CASSLKGDRTEAFF
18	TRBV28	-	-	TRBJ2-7	TGTGCCAGCAGTCTCACCCCGTCGCGAGGGGGAGTAGGGGACGAGCAGTACTTC	CASSLTPSRGGVGDEQYF
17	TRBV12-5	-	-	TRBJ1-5	TGTGCTAGTGGCAAGGATAACGGGACGGATTTTAATCAGCCCCAGCATTTT	CASGKDNGTDFNQPQHF